The clone carrying this TCR beta chain registers medium-sized by frequency. Its antigen is undetermined. The sample belongs to a study of synovial regulatory T cells in juvenile arthritis. CDR3 size: 12 residues. No DNA appears here. The germline gives CDR1 SGHRS, CDR2 YFSETQ. Sequencing used immunoSEQ multiplex PCR; TCRdb keeps in-frame clones, though not all of them. This sample lists more than 1,500 clones; its ten largest clones have 8.5% to 10%. Matched peripheral blood accompanied the synovial fluid taken from each patient with active arthritis. Donors were some eleven juvenile idiopathic arthritis patients with active disease, 3 polyarticular and 8 oligoarticular. Study conclusions and caveats: CDR3 overlap with synovial Tregs was higher for iaTregs than other blood Tregs.

Sequencing was carried out using Treg cells from the synovium. V usage is TRBV5-1 and J usage is TRBJ2-1; the D gene TCRdb calls, TRBD2, cannot be checked with no DNA. This sequence originates from a donor aged 2-35 years with juvenile idiopathic arthritis. CDR3 loop: CATNLAGDEQFF.